What follows are 26 T cell receptor beta chains derived from one specimen sequenced in a study of T cells after yellow fever vaccination. TCRdb re-derived calls from the 5' RACE reads in MiXCR, one entry per CDR3 protein. Of 120,000 to 150,000 distinct CDR3 sequences listed, roughly 8% are singletons. The starting material was CD4+ T cells sorted from PBMCs, obtained 5 days after the yellow fever booster vaccination. The receptor set was obtained from a man aged 25 to 40 who received the YFV17D yellow fever vaccine.

This clonotype was counted at least ten times. This chain connects TRBV7-8 to TRBJ2-1; possible D gene TRBD2, 6 bases. V shed 5 bases and J shed 2 bases, with 13 bases lying between them. Germline CDR1 and CDR2: SGHVS and FQNEAQ. CDR3 length: 15 amino acids. The CDR3 loop is CASSPLAETYNEQFF. Written as DNA, the CDR3 is TGTGCCAGCAGCCCCTTAGCGGAAACCTACAATGAGCAGTTCTTC.

The sample holds many counts of this clonotype. V usage is TRBV15 and J usage is TRBJ2-7, with D unresolved. Germline CDR1 is LNHNV and CDR2 is YYDKDF (reference sequence). The CDR3 runs to 14 residues. The germline V and J ends were trimmed by 1 base and 2 bases, with 9 bases remaining between them. The CDR3 DNA is TGTGCCACCAGCAGAGGGTCGATTACCTACGAGCAGTACTTC. Protein product: CATSRGSITYEQYF.

This clonotype was detected many times. The chain joins TRBV4-1 to TRBJ2-1, with TRBD2 identical over 7 bases. The length of the CDR3 is 15 residues. Germline V gene lookup returns CDR1 MGHRA and CDR2 YSYEKL. J lost 6 bases, V lost 0 bases, and 5 bases had no gene match. CDR3 loop: CASSQDRLAGNEQFF. The CDR3 DNA follows: TGCGCCAGCAGCCAAGACAGACTAGCTGGCAATGAGCAGTTCTTC.

This clonotype was counted at least ten times. The CDR3 DNA reads TGCAGTGCTAGAGATTCGCGTGGGACAGGGGGCGGGTTGGAAGAGACCCAGTACTTC. Protein product: CSARDSRGTGGGLEETQYF. The rearrangement uses TRBV20-1 and TRBJ2-5; 12 bases match TRBD1. V was pared by 0 bases and J by 3 bases, with 14 bases of the junction left unmatched. This CDR3 is 19 amino acids long. CDR1 and CDR2 (germline): DFQATT, SNEGSKA (reference sequence).

This clonotype was detected only a few times. Compared with germline, one end of the junction differs, possibly owing to a read error. The chain uses TRBV20-1 and TRBJ2-1, with 8 positions matching TRBD1. The CDR3 length is 16 residues. CDR1 is DFQATT and CDR2 is SNEGSKA in the germline V gene (reference sequence). The CDR3 nucleotides are TGCTGTGCTATCCACAGGGGGGCGAGCGGCTACAATGAGCAGTTCTTC. Translated: CCAIHRGASGYNEQFF.

This chain links TRBV5-4 with TRBJ2-5; 7 positions agree with TRBD2. V was clipped by 4 bases and J by 3 bases; unmatched bases: 6. The CDR3 sequence is 14 residues long. Looked up from germline, CDR1 is SGHNT and CDR2 is YYREEE (reference sequence). The CDR3 reads CASSLQGGEETQYF. The CDR3 DNA reads TGTGCCAGCAGCCTCCAGGGAGGGGAAGAGACCCAGTACTTC.

This clonotype was counted ten times or more. This chain links TRBV3-1 with TRBJ1-1; 7 positions match TRBD1. Germline V gene sequence: CDR1 LGHDT, CDR2 YNNKEL (reference sequence). V dropped 2 bases and J dropped 5; count of bases not matched to a gene: 8. The CDR3 consists of 15 residues. In DNA, the CDR3 is TGTGCCAGCAGCCAAAGACAGGGTGTTGGGACTGAAGCTTTCTTT. Amino acid sequence: CASSQRQGVGTEAFF.

This clonotype was observed many times. The genes are TRBV5-1 and TRBJ2-3; a possible D gene is TRBD2 (6 bases). The germline V gene has CDR1 SGHRS and CDR2 YFSETQ. V dropped 2 bases and J dropped 2 bases, with 15 bases sitting between them. The CDR3 runs 16 residues. The chain's CDR3 is CASSFGTSRITDTQYF. As DNA, the CDR3 is TGCGCCAGCAGCTTTGGTACTAGCCGGATCACAGATACGCAGTATTTT.

Worth noting for this clonotype: Since a much larger clone is just one base distant, this may be a read error. V gene TRBV29-1 combines with J gene TRBJ2-2; tentative D call: TRBD1 (5 bases). The CDR3 extends over 14 amino acids. Deletions cut 6 bases from V and 1 base from J, with 12 bases between. Germline-derived CDR1 and CDR2 are SQVTM and ANQGSEA. CDR3: CSVQARENTGELFF. The CDR3 nucleotides read TGCAGCGTCCAAGCCAGGGAGAACACCGGGGAGCTGTTTTTT.

As regards this clonotype: Being one base from a much bigger clone, this may be a read error. The rearrangement links TRBV28 to TRBJ2-1, with TRBD2 as a possible D gene (5 bases). The germline V gene has CDR1 MDHEN and CDR2 SYDVKM. The V end was cut by 6 bases, the J end by 0 bases, with 15 bases between. The CDR3 length is 16 residues. The CDR3 DNA reads as TGTGCCAGCAGCCCGACGAGAGGGAGCTCCTACAATGAGCAGTTCTTC. This translates into CASSPTRGSSYNEQFF.

The sample holds a few counts of this clonotype. The V gene is TRBV4-2, the J gene TRBJ2-3; D is uncertain. Germline CDR1 and CDR2: LGHNA and YNFKEQ. CDR3 length: 12 amino acids. V lost 0 bases, J lost 6 bases, and 4 bases lay in between. The CDR3 sequence: CASSQEGDTQYF. The CDR3, as DNA: TGTGCCAGCAGCCAAGAAGGGGATACGCAGTATTTT.

This clonotype came up many times. The chain combines TRBV10-3 with TRBJ2-5; D might be TRBD2 (6 bases). This CDR3 has 15 amino acids. Germline V lookup: CDR1 ENHRY, CDR2 SYGVKD. V dropped 2 bases and J dropped 3 bases, with 13 bases sitting between them. DNA of the CDR3: TGTGCCATCAGTGAGGTGGGACTTTCAGAAGAGACCCAGTACTTC. Residues: CAISEVGLSEETQYF.

The V gene is TRBV28, the J gene TRBJ2-1; TRBD2 agrees at 11 bases. Germline values: CDR1 MDHEN, CDR2 SYDVKM. CDR3 length: 16 residues. With V trimmed by 5 bases and J by 5 bases, 8 bases remained unmatched. The CDR3 spells CASSTSGTSGHNEQFF. The CDR3, as DNA: TGTGCCAGCAGTACATCCGGGACTAGCGGACACAATGAGCAGTTCTTC.

The chain combines TRBV5-4 with TRBJ2-3; 7 bases align to TRBD2. The V and J ends lost 3 bases and 6 bases, in that order; junction bases with no gene match: 7. The CDR3 is 14 residues long. Germline V lookup: CDR1 SGHNT, CDR2 YYREEE (reference sequence). The chain's CDR3 is CASSSAGEGDTQYF. CDR3 nucleotides: TGTGCCAGCAGCTCGGCGGGAGAAGGGGATACGCAGTATTTT.

This clonotype was recorded at least ten times. The V and J genes are TRBV10-2 and TRBJ2-7; TRBD2 aligns across 9 bases. CDR3 size: 13 residues. The trim removed 9 bases at V and 3 bases at J, leaving 6 bases unmatched. Germline V gives CDR1 WSHSY, CDR2 SAAADI. The CDR3 protein is CASLRSGSYEQYF. The CDR3 coding sequence is TGCGCCAGTTTACGTAGCGGGAGCTACGAGCAGTACTTC.

This clonotype has just a few counts. CDR3 sequence (DNA): TGTGCCAGCAGTGAAGTTCTTGGGGGGGACTACGAGCAGTACTTC. Its translation: CASSEVLGGDYEQYF. This chain links TRBV25-1 with TRBJ2-7, with TRBD2 matching over 7 bases. CDR3 length: 15 residues. The germline gives CDR1 MGHDK, CDR2 SYGVNS. J lost 3 bases, V lost 2 bases, and 7 bases had no gene match.

The V and J genes are TRBV30 and TRBJ2-7; D unclear. Germline V lookup: CDR1 GTSNPN, CDR2 SVGIG (reference sequence). The V end lost 5 bases, the J end lost 7 bases, and 9 bases lay between the germline ends. The CDR3 totals 10 residues. In DNA form, the CDR3 reads TGTGCCTGGGGCCTCCTGGAGCAGTACTTC. Encoded protein: CAWGLLEQYF.

This clonotype was seen many times. The rearrangement links TRBV2 to TRBJ2-1; D might be TRBD2 (6 bases). Germline CDR1 is SNHLY and CDR2 is FYNNEI. Trimming took off 1 base at V and 2 bases at J, with 9 bases between the two ends. CDR3 length: 15 amino acids. This CDR3 is CASSEGRVAYNEQFF. DNA for the CDR3: TGTGCCAGCAGTGAAGGGAGGGTCGCCTACAATGAGCAGTTCTTC.

This chain joins TRBV19 and TRBJ2-2, with 10 bases that match TRBD2. The CDR3 is made up of 14 amino acids. V lost 3 bases and J lost 7; bases outside the gene matches: 2. CDR1 is LNHDA, CDR2 SQIVND, per germline (reference sequence). The CDR3 sequence is CASSILAGVGELFF. In DNA, the CDR3 is TGTGCCAGTAGTATCCTAGCGGGAGTCGGGGAGCTGTTTTTT.

This clonotype was counted at least ten times. This sequence joins TRBV29-1 and TRBJ2-5; possibly TRBD1 for D (5 bases). The CDR3 contains 11 residues. V was trimmed by 6 bases and J by 5 bases, leaving 10 bases between them. Germline values: CDR1 SQVTM, CDR2 ANQGSEA. The CDR3 nucleotides read TGCAGCGTAGCCGACAGTGAGACCCAGTACTTC. It specifies CSVADSETQYF.

This clonotype was counted at least ten times. V is TRBV20-1 and J is TRBJ1-5, with no clear D. Trimming took 5 bases from V and 5 from J, leaving 16 bases between them. There are 14 residues in the CDR3. From germline, CDR1 is DFQATT and CDR2 SNEGSKA (reference sequence). CDR3 DNA sequence: TGCAGTGCTGGGCCGAAGGGAAGGTATCAGCCCCAGCATTTT. Translating gives CSAGPKGRYQPQHF.

This clonotype came up many times. This chain connects TRBV7-2 to TRBJ2-7; 8 positions match TRBD2. The germline V gene encodes CDR1 SGHTA and CDR2 FQGNSA. Germline trimming cut 2 bases from V and 5 bases from J; bases unmatched to any gene: 8. The CDR3 has 15 amino acids. CDR3: CASSLSGTSVNEQYF. The CDR3, as DNA: TGTGCCAGCAGCTTATCGGGGACTAGTGTAAACGAGCAGTACTTC. Full variable domain (outside the CDR3, taken from reference TRBV7-2 and TRBJ2-7): GAGVSQSPSNKVTEKGKDVELRCDPISGHTALYWYRQSLGQGLEFLIYFQGNSAPDKSGLPSDRFSAERTGGSVSTLTIQRTQQEDSAVYLCASSLSGTSVNEQYFGPGTRLTVT.

The sample holds many counts of this clonotype. The chain is built from TRBV11-3 and TRBJ2-2; 7 nucleotides agree with TRBD1. Germline V gene data show CDR1 as SGHNT and CDR2 as YENEEA. V was clipped by 0 bases and J by 6 bases; unmatched bases: 7. This CDR3 contains 16 residues. The CDR3 protein is CASSLDLRTGAGELFF. CDR3 nucleotide sequence: TGTGCCAGCAGCTTAGACCTGCGAACAGGGGCCGGGGAGCTGTTTTTT.

This clonotype was counted many times. The V call is TRBV24-1, the J call TRBJ2-1; no clear D. This CDR3 spans 12 amino acids. Deletions cut 1 base from V and 8 bases from J, with 5 bases between. Germline values: CDR1 KGHDR, CDR2 SFDVKD. The CDR3 coding sequence is TGTGCCACCAGTGATTTTTCCGATGAGCAGTTCTTC. Amino acid sequence: CATSDFSDEQFF.

This clonotype was detected ten times or more. The V and J genes are TRBV4-3 and TRBJ1-1; 11 bases match TRBD1. CDR1 and CDR2 from the germline V gene are LGHNA and YSLEER. Trimming cost V 4 bases and J 0 bases; bases outside gene matches: 4. The CDR3 totals 16 residues. CDR3 sequence (DNA): TGCGCCAGCAGCCGGGACAGGGGGGGCCTGAACACTGAAGCTTTCTTT. Amino acid sequence: CASSRDRGGLNTEAFF.

There are many counts of this clonotype. The chain joins TRBV4-1 to TRBJ2-6; 9 bases fit TRBD1. V shed 7 bases and J 1 base; nucleotides not matched to a gene: 14. Germline lookup yields CDR1 MGHRA and CDR2 YSYEKL. This CDR3 has 19 amino acids. The CDR3 here is CASNSPGTGRKSGANVLTF. The CDR3 DNA is TGCGCCAGCAACTCTCCCGGGACAGGGAGGAAGTCTGGGGCCAACGTCCTGACTTTC.